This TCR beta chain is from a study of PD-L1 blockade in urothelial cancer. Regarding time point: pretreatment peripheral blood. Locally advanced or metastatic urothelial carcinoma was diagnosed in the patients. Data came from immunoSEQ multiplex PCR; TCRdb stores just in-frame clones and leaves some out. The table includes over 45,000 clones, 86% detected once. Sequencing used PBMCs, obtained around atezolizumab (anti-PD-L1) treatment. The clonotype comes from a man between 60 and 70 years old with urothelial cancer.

The CDR3 is CASSPGLAGIYEQYF. The DNA for the CDR3 is TGTGCCAGCAGCCCGGGACTAGCGGGTATCTACGAGCAGTACTTC. The chain couples TRBV7-9 to TRBJ2-7; the match to TRBD2 covers 12 bases. This CDR3 region has 15 residues. With V trimmed by 5 bases and J by 3 bases, 5 bases remained unmatched. The germline gives CDR1 SEHNR, CDR2 FQNEAQ (reference sequence). The full variable domain, with the rest looked up from reference TRBV7-9 and TRBJ2-7, is DTGVSQNPRHKITKRGQNVTFRCDPISEHNRLYWYRQTLGQGPEFLTYFQNEAQLEKSRLLSDRFSAERPKGSFSTLEIQRTEQGDSAMYLCASSPGLAGIYEQYFGPGTRLTVT.